One and the same sample provided the 9 T cell receptor beta chains below, sequenced in a study of shared clonotypes between healthy human individuals. Only in-frame clones appear in the TCRdb table, and some are missing; sequencing was by immunoSEQ multiplex PCR. Of 2 million to 3 million clones detected, about 92% appear once; the ten largest clones hold roughly 0.13%. The sample comprised naive CD4+ T cells sorted from blood. Subset described: CD45RA+ positively selected. The source of these receptors is a man aged 18 to 29 in good health.

This clone has a single count. The rearrangement joins TRBV11-3 to TRBJ2-1, with 7 bases matching TRBD2. V shed 4 bases, J shed 11 bases, and the junction held 8 bases outside the gene matches. This CDR3 comprises 13 residues. The germline V gene encodes CDR1 SGHNT and CDR2 YENEEA. This chain's CDR3 is CASSSKGGAQQFF. The CDR3 region has the DNA TGTGCCAGCAGCTCTAAGGGAGGGGCCCAGCAGTTCTTC.

On this clone itself: In the same sample, other DNA sequences code for this CDR3. The rearrangement uses TRBV7-8 and TRBJ2-7; weak D call: TRBD1 (6 bases). CDR1 is SGHVS, CDR2 FQNEAQ, per germline. CDR3 length: 13 amino acids. The ends were cut back, 0 bases at V and 3 bases at J, with 6 bases in the middle. The CDR3 bases are TGTGCCAGCAGCTTAGCAGGGGGCTACGAGCAGTACTTC. Translated: CASSLAGGYEQYF.

The rearrangement joins TRBV6-1 to TRBJ2-7, with 8 bases lining up with TRBD2. With V trimmed by 6 bases and J by 7 bases, 11 bases remained unmatched. CDR3 length equals 14 residues. Germline CDR1 reads MNHNS; CDR2 reads SASEGT. The CDR3: CASSATGGPNEQYF. The CDR3 nucleotides read TGTGCCAGCAGCGCCACGGGGGGGCCAAATGAGCAGTACTTC.

This chain links TRBV4-1 with TRBJ2-1, with D maybe TRBD2 (5 bases). The length of the CDR3 is 16 residues. In germline, CDR1 is MGHRA, CDR2 YSYEKL. V was clipped by 4 bases and J by 0 bases, with 13 bases between them. The CDR3 DNA reads TGCGCCAGCAGCCCCACACGGGGAAGCTCCTACAATGAGCAGTTCTTC. Translation: CASSPTRGSSYNEQFF.

The J gene is TRBJ1-6, the V gene TRBV19; unclear D gene. This CDR3 spans 14 amino acids. Germline V gives CDR1 LNHDA, CDR2 SQIVND (reference sequence). Deletions cut 5 bases from V and 4 bases from J, with 9 bases between. CDR3 loop: CASSSGVYNSPLHF. CDR3 coding DNA: TGTGCCAGTAGTTCTGGGGTGTATAATTCACCCCTCCACTTT.

The V gene is TRBV27, the J gene TRBJ1-2; the D gene is possibly TRBD1 (5 bases). Germline values: CDR1 MNHEY, CDR2 SMNVEV (reference sequence). The V end lost 4 bases, the J end lost 2 bases, and 8 bases lay between the germline ends. There are 13 residues in the CDR3. Here the CDR3 DNA reads TGTGCCAGCAGTTACCGACAGAACTATGGCTACACCTTC. Residues: CASSYRQNYGYTF.

The rearrangement uses TRBV29-1 and TRBJ2-5; TRBD2 matches at 11 bases. The CDR3 is 14 amino acids. The V gene end was trimmed by 5 bases and the J gene end by 4 bases; junction bases not matched to a gene: 6. The germline V gene has CDR1 SQVTM and CDR2 ANQGSEA. CDR3 sequence (DNA): TGCAGCGTTACTAGCGGGAGTGAGAGAGAGACCCAGTACTTC. Its protein product is CSVTSGSERETQYF.

This chain joins TRBV18 and TRBJ2-2, with 7 nucleotides matching TRBD1. This CDR3 contains 16 residues. In germline, CDR1 is KGHSH, CDR2 LQKENI. J gave up 4 bases and V 3 bases, and 8 bases lay outside the gene matches. In DNA form, the CDR3 reads TGTGCCAGCTCACCTGAACAGGGGCGGAGCACCGGGGAGCTGTTTTTT. It codes for CASSPEQGRSTGELFF.

The rearrangement uses TRBV5-4 and TRBJ2-5; 9 bases agree with TRBD1. The CDR3 covers 14 residues. With V trimmed by 4 bases and J by 3 bases, 4 bases remained unmatched. Per the germline V gene, CDR1 is SGHNT and CDR2 is YYREEE (reference sequence). As DNA, the CDR3 is TGTGCCAGCAGCCAGACAGGGGGAAAAGAGACCCAGTACTTC. Translation: CASSQTGGKETQYF.